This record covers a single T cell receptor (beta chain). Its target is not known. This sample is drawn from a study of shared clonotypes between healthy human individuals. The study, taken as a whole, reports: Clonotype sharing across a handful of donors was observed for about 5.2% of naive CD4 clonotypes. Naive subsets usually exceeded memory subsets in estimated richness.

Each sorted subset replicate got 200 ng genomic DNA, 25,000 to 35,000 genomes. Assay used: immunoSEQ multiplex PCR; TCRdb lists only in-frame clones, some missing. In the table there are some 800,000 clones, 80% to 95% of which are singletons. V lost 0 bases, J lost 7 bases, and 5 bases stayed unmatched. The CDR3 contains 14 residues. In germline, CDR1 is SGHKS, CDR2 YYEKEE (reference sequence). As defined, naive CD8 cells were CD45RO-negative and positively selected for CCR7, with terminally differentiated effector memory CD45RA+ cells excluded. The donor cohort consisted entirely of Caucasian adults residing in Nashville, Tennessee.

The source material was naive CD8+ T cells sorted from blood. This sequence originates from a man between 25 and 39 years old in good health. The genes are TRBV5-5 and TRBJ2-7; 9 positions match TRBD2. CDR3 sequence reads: CASSLGLAEWEQYF. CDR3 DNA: TGTGCCAGCAGCTTGGGACTAGCGGAGTGGGAGCAGTACTTC.